Shown below are 26 T cell receptor beta chains from a single sample sequenced in a study of blood T cell repertoires in COVID-19. Clones were sequenced by immunoSEQ multiplex PCR, and TCRdb holds only the in-frame ones, with some missing. This sample carries about 69,000 clones, roughly 89% of them seen once, and the ten largest clones take about 5%. The source material was peripheral blood. Receptors originate from a man between 45 and 60 years old with acute or convalescent COVID-19.

The chain links TRBV7-9 to TRBJ2-2; D remains unclear. The CDR3 covers 14 residues. V was trimmed by 2 bases and J by 6 bases, leaving 10 bases between them. The germline V gene has CDR1 SEHNR and CDR2 FQNEAQ (reference sequence). The CDR3 is CASSLQGGAGELFF. The CDR3 bases are TGTGCCAGCAGCTTACAAGGTGGAGCCGGGGAGCTGTTTTTT. The full variable domain, in which reference TRBV7-9 and TRBJ2-2 provide the parts outside the CDR3, is DTGVSQNPRHKITKRGQNVTFRCDPISEHNRLYWYRQTLGQGPEFLTYFQNEAQLEKSRLLSDRFSAERPKGSFSTLEIQRTEQGDSAMYLCASSLQGGAGELFFGEGSRLTVL.

This clone was detected only once. The chain recombines TRBV27 with TRBJ2-7; 7 bases are shared with TRBD2. Germline V gene sequence: CDR1 MNHEY, CDR2 SMNVEV (reference sequence). CDR3 length: 13 residues. The J segment lost 3 bases and the V segment lost 5 bases, leaving 4 bases of the junction unmatched. As DNA, the CDR3 is TGTGCCAGCAGTCCCTCTAGCGGCTACGAGCAGTACTTC. Amino acid sequence: CASSPSSGYEQYF.

J is TRBJ1-5 and V is TRBV19; the match to TRBD1 covers 9 bases. The germline gives CDR1 LNHDA, CDR2 SQIVND (reference sequence). Trimming cost V 7 bases and J 5 bases; bases outside gene matches: 3. This CDR3 has 13 residues. CDR3 sequence: CASTGQGDQPQHF. CDR3 in DNA: TGTGCCAGTACGGGACAGGGCGATCAGCCCCAGCATTTT.

In its sample, this clone was seen a few times. This rearrangement joins TRBV12-5 to TRBJ1-5; TRBD1 aligns across 8 bases. Germline CDR1 reads LGHNT; CDR2 reads FRNRAP. The V segment lost 6 bases and the J segment 3 bases; nucleotides outside the gene matches: 10. There are 16 residues in the CDR3. The CDR3 sequence is CASGTWTGTFNQPQHF. The CDR3 DNA follows: TGTGCTAGTGGCACCTGGACAGGGACCTTCAATCAGCCCCAGCATTTT.

The chain carries TRBV2 and TRBJ1-4; 8 bases fit TRBD1. The CDR3 spans 18 residues. The germline gives CDR1 SNHLY, CDR2 FYNNEI. The V and J ends lost 7 bases and 0 bases, in that order; junction bases with no gene match: 13. CDR3: CASTIRQGLTSTNEKLFF. CDR3 DNA sequence: TGTGCCAGCACCATACGACAGGGGCTAACTTCAACTAATGAAAAACTGTTTTTT.

The V gene is TRBV5-6, the J gene TRBJ2-7; no reliable D call. CDR3 size: 15 residues. Looked up from germline, CDR1 is SGHDT and CDR2 is YYEEEE. Trimming pared 0 bases from V and 3 bases from J, leaving 13 bases between. The CDR3 DNA sequence: TGTGCCAGCAGCTTGGTTTCCTCAAGACTCTACGAGCAGTACTTC. It specifies CASSLVSSRLYEQYF.

This chain joins TRBV30 and TRBJ1-1; tentative D call: TRBD1 (5 bases). The CDR3 extends over 13 amino acids. CDR1 and CDR2 from the germline V gene are GTSNPN and SVGIG (reference sequence). Trimming took off 3 bases at V and 4 bases at J, with 12 bases between the two ends. The DNA for the CDR3 is TGTGCCTGGAGGAGACAGCTTGGCACTGAAGCTTTCTTT. This gives the protein CAWRRQLGTEAFF. Variable domain in full (rest from reference TRBV30 and TRBJ1-1): SQTIHQWPATLVQPVGSPLSLECTVEGTSNPNLYWYRQAAGRGLQLLFYSVGIGQISSEVPQNLSASRPQDRQFILSSKKLLLSDSGFYLCAWRRQLGTEAFFGQGTRLTVV.

V is TRBV21-1 and J is TRBJ1-6; the table's D call of TRBD1 was not tested on the DNA. TRBV21-1 is annotated as a pseudogene. The CDR3 is made up of 14 amino acids. Here the CDR3 reads CASRGPLGNSPLHF. In DNA form, the CDR3 reads TGTGCCAGCAGGGGGCCTTTGGGTAATTCACCCCTCCACTTT.

The rearrangement uses TRBV4-1 and TRBJ1-1, with 8 bases identical to TRBD1. CDR3 length equals 13 residues. Trimming at V came to 4 bases and at J to 5 bases, leaving 3 bases not matched to a gene. Per the germline V gene, CDR1 is MGHRA and CDR2 is YSYEKL. DNA of the CDR3: TGCGCCAGCAGCCGAAGACAGGGGACTGAAGCTTTCTTT. Residues: CASSRRQGTEAFF.

V gene TRBV6-5 combines with J gene TRBJ1-1; TRBD1 matches at 7 bases. Per germline, CDR1 MNHEY and CDR2 SVGAGI. Unmatched junction bases numbered 4, after V lost 3 bases and J lost 9 bases. CDR3 size: 12 residues. CDR3 amino acids: CASSYGQVQAFF. The CDR3 DNA follows: TGTGCCAGCAGTTATGGACAGGTCCAAGCTTTCTTT.

V gene TRBV2 combines with J gene TRBJ2-7; 9 nucleotides align to TRBD1. CDR1 is SNHLY and CDR2 is FYNNEI in the germline V gene. V shed 3 bases, J shed 9 bases, and the junction held 9 bases outside the gene matches. The CDR3 consists of 14 residues. The CDR3 sequence is CASSEGQGAWGQYF. CDR3 DNA: TGTGCCAGCAGTGAGGGACAGGGTGCGTGGGGGCAGTACTTC.

This clone was seen just once. The rearrangement joins TRBV27 to TRBJ2-7; 8 bases map to TRBD1. CDR3 length equals 14 residues. Per germline, CDR1 MNHEY and CDR2 SMNVEV (reference sequence). Losses at the gene ends were 6 bases for V and 6 bases for J; bases not matched to a gene: 10. CDR3 protein: CASRTGQGPPEQYF. In nucleotides, the CDR3 is TGTGCCAGCAGGACAGGACAGGGCCCTCCCGAGCAGTACTTC.

The CDR3 coding sequence is TGTGCCAGCAGTCTAGCGGCGGGAGGCGGCCGAAGCTCCTACAATGAGCAGTTCTTC. Translated, it gives CASSLAAGGGRSSYNEQFF. V gene TRBV6-6 combines with J gene TRBJ2-1; 8 nucleotides agree with TRBD2. The CDR3 has 19 residues. Per germline, CDR1 MNHNY and CDR2 SVGAGI (reference sequence). V lost 5 bases to trimming and J lost 0 bases; unmatched junction nucleotides: 15.

The table lists this clone with a count of one. The chain employs TRBV7-9 and TRBJ1-2; 8 bases are shared with TRBD1. V gave up 3 bases and J gave up 8 bases; unmatched junction bases: 2. The CDR3 is made up of 12 amino acids. In germline, CDR1 is SEHNR, CDR2 FQNEAQ (reference sequence). This CDR3 reads CASSLGQVGYTF. The CDR3 DNA is TGTGCCAGCAGCTTGGGACAGGTGGGCTACACCTTC.

The chain combines TRBV10-2 with TRBJ1-1; the match to TRBD1 covers 8 bases. Losses at the gene ends were 5 bases for V and 1 base for J; bases not matched to a gene: 9. CDR1 is WSHSY and CDR2 is SAAADI in the germline V gene. This CDR3 spans 16 amino acids. The CDR3 nucleotides read TGCGCCAGCAGTCCAACAGGGGGACCTCAGAACACTGAAGCTTTCTTT. Its translation is CASSPTGGPQNTEAFF.

This chain links TRBV19 with TRBJ2-1; 8 bases line up with TRBD2. Losses at the gene ends were 4 bases for V and 2 bases for J; bases not matched to a gene: 7. The CDR3 consists of 16 residues. Per germline, CDR1 LNHDA and CDR2 SQIVND (reference sequence). CDR3 sequence: CASSTVSGSPYNEQFF. In DNA, the CDR3 is TGTGCCAGTAGTACAGTGAGCGGGAGTCCCTACAATGAGCAGTTCTTC. Together with reference TRBV19 and TRBJ2-1, the CDR3 gives the full variable domain: DGGITQSPKYLFRKEGQNVTLSCEQNLNHDAMYWYRQDPGQGLRLIYYSQIVNDFQKGDIAEGYSVSREKKESFPLTVTSAQKNPTAFYLCASSTVSGSPYNEQFFGPGTRLTVL.

The chain has TRBV27 and TRBJ1-6; 8 nucleotides line up with TRBD1. The CDR3 has 17 residues. Germline CDR1 MNHEY, CDR2 SMNVEV (reference sequence). J gave up 3 bases and V 9 bases, and 13 bases lay outside the gene matches. The CDR3 nucleotides are TGTGCCAGTCTCACCGAACTGGACAGGGACTATAATTCACCCCTCCACTTT. The encoded protein is CASLTELDRDYNSPLHF.

The chain uses TRBV7-2 and TRBJ2-1; 8 bases map to TRBD2. The ends lost 2 bases at V and 2 bases at J; junction bases unmatched: 8. The length of the CDR3 is 17 residues. Germline values: CDR1 SGHTA, CDR2 FQGNSA. The CDR3, as DNA: TGTGCCAGCAGCTTATTTCAGCGGGGGCGACCCTACAATGAGCAGTTCTTC. Translation: CASSLFQRGRPYNEQFF. The full variable domain, in which reference TRBV7-2 and TRBJ2-1 provide the parts outside the CDR3, is GAGVSQSPSNKVTEKGKDVELRCDPISGHTALYWYRQSLGQGLEFLIYFQGNSAPDKSGLPSDRFSAERTGGSVSTLTIQRTQQEDSAVYLCASSLFQRGRPYNEQFFGPGTRLTVL.

V gene TRBV5-1 combines with J gene TRBJ2-5; unclear D gene. The length of the CDR3 is 14 residues. V lost 2 bases and J 5 bases, leaving 13 bases between the germline ends. Per germline, CDR1 SGHRS and CDR2 YFSETQ. CDR3 nucleotide sequence: TGCGCCAGCAGCTTAGCAGGCGACATGGAGACCCAGTACTTC. Protein product: CASSLAGDMETQYF.

The chain employs TRBV11-3 and TRBJ2-7, with D maybe TRBD2 (6 bases). V was clipped by 5 bases and J by 2 bases, with 16 bases between them. Germline V gene sequence: CDR1 SGHNT, CDR2 YENEEA. This CDR3 is built from 15 residues. Here the CDR3 DNA reads TGTGCCAGCAGCCCAAGTAGCGGATTCACCTACGAGCAGTACTTC. It yields the protein CASSPSSGFTYEQYF.

V usage is TRBV4-3 and J usage is TRBJ2-7; the match to TRBD2 covers 7 bases. Trimming cost V 0 bases and J 0 bases; bases outside gene matches: 5. The V gene's germline CDR1 is LGHNA and CDR2 YSLEER. CDR3 size: 16 residues. CDR3 sequence reads: CASSQDRASGSYEQYF. The CDR3 DNA sequence: TGCGCCAGCAGCCAAGATCGGGCTAGCGGCTCCTACGAGCAGTACTTC.

The rearrangement joins TRBV2 to TRBJ2-7; possibly TRBD2 for D (6 bases). The CDR3 has 15 amino acids. Between the trimmed V and J ends, which lost 3 bases and 3 bases, there was a span of 15 bases. Germline lookup yields CDR1 SNHLY and CDR2 FYNNEI. In nucleotides, the CDR3 is TGTGCCAGCAGTGATGGCGGGGCGCCCCGCTACGAGCAGTACTTC. As protein: CASSDGGAPRYEQYF.

The V gene is TRBV5-1, the J gene TRBJ2-5, with a weak D call TRBD2 (5 bases). Trimming removed 2 bases at V and 5 bases at J, with 13 bases between. The CDR3 runs to 14 residues. In germline, CDR1 is SGHRS, CDR2 YFSETQ. CDR3 nucleotides: TGCGCCAGCAGCTTAACGGGAACGGGGGAGACCCAGTACTTC. It yields the protein CASSLTGTGETQYF.

This clone was recorded once. The J gene is TRBJ2-3, the V gene TRBV6-1; the D gene is possibly TRBD2 (5 bases). Germline CDR1 reads MNHNS; CDR2 reads SASEGT. Trimming removed 1 base at V and 7 bases at J, with 12 bases between. The CDR3 extends over 14 amino acids. This CDR3 is CASSEGTPFYTQYF. The CDR3 nucleotides read TGTGCCAGCAGTGAAGGGACTCCTTTTTATACGCAGTATTTT.

The genes are TRBV6-4 and TRBJ2-1; 14 nucleotides match TRBD2. Germline V gene lookup returns CDR1 MRHNA and CDR2 SNTAGT. With 0 bases clipped from V and 6 bases from J, the junction kept 1 base outside the gene matches. CDR3 length: 16 residues. The CDR3 is CASSDSGTSGSNEQFF. The CDR3 nucleotides read TGTGCCAGCAGTGACTCGGGGACTAGCGGGAGCAATGAGCAGTTCTTC.

The chain is built from TRBV3-1 (or the pseudogene TRBV3-2) and TRBJ2-7; 10 positions agree with TRBD2. The CDR3 sequence is 18 residues long. The V and J ends lost 3 bases and 3 bases, in that order; junction bases with no gene match: 14. Germline values: CDR1 LGHDT, CDR2 YNNKEL (reference sequence). CDR3 protein: CASSQETSGAGIHYEQYF. CDR3 nucleotides: TGTGCCAGCAGCCAGGAAACTAGCGGGGCGGGTATTCACTACGAGCAGTACTTC.